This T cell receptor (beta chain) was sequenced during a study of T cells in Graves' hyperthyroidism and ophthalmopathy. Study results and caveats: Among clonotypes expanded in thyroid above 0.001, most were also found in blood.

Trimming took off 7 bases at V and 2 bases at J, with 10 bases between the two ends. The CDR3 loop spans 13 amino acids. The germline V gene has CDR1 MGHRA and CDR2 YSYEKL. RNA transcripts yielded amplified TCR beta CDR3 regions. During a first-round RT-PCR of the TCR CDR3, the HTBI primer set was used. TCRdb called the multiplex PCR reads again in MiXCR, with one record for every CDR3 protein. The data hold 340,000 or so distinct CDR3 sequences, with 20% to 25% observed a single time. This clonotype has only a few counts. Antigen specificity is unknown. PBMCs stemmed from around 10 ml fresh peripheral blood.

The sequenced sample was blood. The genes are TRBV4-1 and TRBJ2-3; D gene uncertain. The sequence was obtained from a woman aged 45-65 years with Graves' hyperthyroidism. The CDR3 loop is CASKNLYTDTQYF. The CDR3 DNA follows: TGCGCCAGCAAGAACCTTTACACAGATACGCAGTATTTT.